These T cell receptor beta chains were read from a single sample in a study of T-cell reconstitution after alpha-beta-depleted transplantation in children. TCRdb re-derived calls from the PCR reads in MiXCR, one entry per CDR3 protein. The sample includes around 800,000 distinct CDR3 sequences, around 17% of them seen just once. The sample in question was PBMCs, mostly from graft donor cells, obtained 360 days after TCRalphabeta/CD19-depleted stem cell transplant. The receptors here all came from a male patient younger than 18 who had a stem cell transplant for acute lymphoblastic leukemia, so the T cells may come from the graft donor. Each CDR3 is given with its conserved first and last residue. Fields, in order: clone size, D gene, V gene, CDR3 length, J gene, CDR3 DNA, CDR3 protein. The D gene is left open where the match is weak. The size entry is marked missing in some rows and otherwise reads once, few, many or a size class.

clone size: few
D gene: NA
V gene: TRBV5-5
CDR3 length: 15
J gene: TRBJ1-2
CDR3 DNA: TGTGCCAGCAGCTCCATCACACTCTCGGGCTATGGCTACACCTTC
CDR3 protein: CASSSITLSGYGYTF

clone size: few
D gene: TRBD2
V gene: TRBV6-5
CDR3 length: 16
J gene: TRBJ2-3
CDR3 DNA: TGTGCCAGCAGTTACCTAGCGGGAGCCCACCCAGATACGCAGTATTTT
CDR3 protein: CASSYLAGAHPDTQYF

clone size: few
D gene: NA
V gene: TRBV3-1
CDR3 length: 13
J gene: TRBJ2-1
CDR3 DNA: TGTGCCAGCAGCCAAAGTCATGCAGGTGAGCAGTTCTTC
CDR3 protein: CASSQSHAGEQFF

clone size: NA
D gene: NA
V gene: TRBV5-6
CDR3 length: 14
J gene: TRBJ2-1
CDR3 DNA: TGTGCCAGCAGCCAGCTGGGACGATACAATGAGCAGTTCTTC
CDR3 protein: CASSQLGRYNEQFF

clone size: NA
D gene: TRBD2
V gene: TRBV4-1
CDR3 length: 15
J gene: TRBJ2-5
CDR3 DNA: TGCGCCAGCAGCCACGCCCAGCGGGGAACTGGGACCCAGTACTTC
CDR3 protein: CASSHAQRGTGTQYF

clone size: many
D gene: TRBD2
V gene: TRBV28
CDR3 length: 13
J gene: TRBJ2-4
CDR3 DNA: TGTGCCAGCAGTCCCGGACTAGTTATCATTCAGTACTTC
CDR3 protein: CASSPGLVIIQYF

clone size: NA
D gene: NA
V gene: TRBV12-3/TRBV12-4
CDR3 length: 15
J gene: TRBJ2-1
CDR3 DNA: TGTGCCAGCAGTTTGGTGGGGACTGCAGGCAATGAGCAGTTCTTC
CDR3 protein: CASSLVGTAGNEQFF

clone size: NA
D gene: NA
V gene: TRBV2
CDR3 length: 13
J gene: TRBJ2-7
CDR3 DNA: TGTGCCAGCAGTGAACAGGGAGCCCACGAGCAGTACTTC
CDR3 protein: CASSEQGAHEQYF

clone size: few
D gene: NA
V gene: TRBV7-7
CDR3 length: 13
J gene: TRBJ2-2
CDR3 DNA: TGTGCCAGCAGCCCCCCCTCCCCCGGGGAGCTGTTTTTT
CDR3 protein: CASSPPSPGELFF

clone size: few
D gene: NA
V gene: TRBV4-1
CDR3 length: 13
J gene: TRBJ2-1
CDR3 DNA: TGCGCCAGCAGCCAAGCTGCAGGGAATGAGCAGTTCTTC
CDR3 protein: CASSQAAGNEQFF

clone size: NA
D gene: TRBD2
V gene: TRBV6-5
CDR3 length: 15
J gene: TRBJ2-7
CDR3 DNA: TGTGCCAGCAGTTTCCTCGGGACTAGCGGCTACGAGCAGTACTTC
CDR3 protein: CASSFLGTSGYEQYF

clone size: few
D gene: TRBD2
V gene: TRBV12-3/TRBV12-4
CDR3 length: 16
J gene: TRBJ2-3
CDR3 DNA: TGTGCCAGCAGTTTGAGTCTAGCGGGAGGGCGGGATACGCAGTATTTT
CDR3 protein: CASSLSLAGGRDTQYF

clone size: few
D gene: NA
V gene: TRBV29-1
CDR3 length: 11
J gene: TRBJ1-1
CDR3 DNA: TGCAGCGTTGACTCCAGGGGAAGGGCTTTCTTT
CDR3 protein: CSVDSRGRAFF

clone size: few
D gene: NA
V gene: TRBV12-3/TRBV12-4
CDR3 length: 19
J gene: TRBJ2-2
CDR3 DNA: TGTGCCAGCAGTTTACCGGGACACCCCCGGGGTATAAACACCGGGGAGCTGTTTTTT
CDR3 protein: CASSLPGHPRGINTGELFF

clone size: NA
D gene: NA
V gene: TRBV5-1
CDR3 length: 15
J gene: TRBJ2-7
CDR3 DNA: TGCGCCAGCAGCTTGGTCGGGGCGGCACCCTACGAGCAGTACTTC
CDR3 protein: CASSLVGAAPYEQYF

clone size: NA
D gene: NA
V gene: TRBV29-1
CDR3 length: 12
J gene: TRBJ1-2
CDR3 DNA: TGCAGCGTTGAAGGCCAGTCCTATGGCTACACCTTC
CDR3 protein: CSVEGQSYGYTF

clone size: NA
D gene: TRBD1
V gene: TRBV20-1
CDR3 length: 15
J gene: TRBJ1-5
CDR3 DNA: TGCAGTGCTCGTCCGGGACAGGGATTAGGGCAGCCCCAGCATTTT
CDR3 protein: CSARPGQGLGQPQHF

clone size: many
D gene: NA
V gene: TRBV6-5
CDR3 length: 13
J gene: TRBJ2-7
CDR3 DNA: TGTGCCAGCAGTTACTCCAGGGGCTACGAGCAGTACTTC
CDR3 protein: CASSYSRGYEQYF

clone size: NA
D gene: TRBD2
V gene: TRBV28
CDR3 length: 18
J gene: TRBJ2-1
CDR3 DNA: TGTGCCAGCAGTCCCCATTCCGGGACTAGCGTGTCCTACAATGAGCAGTTCTTC
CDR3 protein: CASSPHSGTSVSYNEQFF

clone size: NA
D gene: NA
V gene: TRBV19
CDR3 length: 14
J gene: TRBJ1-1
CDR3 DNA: TGTGCCAGTAGTATATGGCGGGAGAACACTGAAGCTTTCTTT
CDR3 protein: CASSIWRENTEAFF

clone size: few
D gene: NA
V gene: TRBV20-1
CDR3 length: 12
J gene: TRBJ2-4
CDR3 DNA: TGCAGTGCTGGACTAGCCAAAAACATTCAGTACTTC
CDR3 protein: CSAGLAKNIQYF

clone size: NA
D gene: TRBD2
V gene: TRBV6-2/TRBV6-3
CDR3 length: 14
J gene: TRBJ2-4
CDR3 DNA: TGTGCCAGCAGACCCAGCGGGAGTGGAAACATTCAGTACTTC
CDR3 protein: CASRPSGSGNIQYF

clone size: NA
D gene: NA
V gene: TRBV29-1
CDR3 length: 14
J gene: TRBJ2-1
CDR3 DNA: TGCAGCGTTGACAGGGAGCCCTACTACAATGAGCAGTTCTTC
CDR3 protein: CSVDREPYYNEQFF

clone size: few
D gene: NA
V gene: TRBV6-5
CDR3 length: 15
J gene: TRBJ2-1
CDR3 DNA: TGTGCCAGCAGTTACGGGGAGCCCTCCTACAATGAGCAGTTCTTC
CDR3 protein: CASSYGEPSYNEQFF

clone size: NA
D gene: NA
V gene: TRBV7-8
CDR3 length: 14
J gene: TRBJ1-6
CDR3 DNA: TGTGCCAGCAGCTTAGAGGGTGCTAATTCACCCCTCCACTTT
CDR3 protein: CASSLEGANSPLHF

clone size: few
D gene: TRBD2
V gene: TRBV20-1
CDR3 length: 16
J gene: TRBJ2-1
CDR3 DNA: TGCAGTGCCCGAGGCGGGGGGGTCAATCTCTACAATGAGCAGTTCTTC
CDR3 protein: CSARGGGVNLYNEQFF

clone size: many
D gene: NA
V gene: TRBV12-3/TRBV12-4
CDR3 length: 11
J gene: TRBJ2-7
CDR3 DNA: TGTGCCAGCAGCCACGACTACGAGCAGTACTTC
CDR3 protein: CASSHDYEQYF

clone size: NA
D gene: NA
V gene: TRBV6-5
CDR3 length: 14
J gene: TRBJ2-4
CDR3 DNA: TGTGCCAGCAGTTCCTCGAACCAGGGAAACATTCAGTACTTC
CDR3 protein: CASSSSNQGNIQYF